Below, 15 T cell receptor beta chains from the same sample are listed, as sequenced in a study of blood T cell repertoires in COVID-19. The table came from immunoSEQ multiplex PCR; TCRdb's copy has only in-frame clones and leaves some out. This table has approximately 90,000 clones, 70% to 85% appearing once. The sequenced sample consisted of peripheral blood. The receptors originated from a man between 60 and 70 years old with acute or convalescent COVID-19.

This clone was seen once. V and J are TRBV3-1 (or the pseudogene TRBV3-2) and TRBJ1-2, with 7 positions matching TRBD1. The junction had 9 bases not matched to a gene; V was cut back by 4 bases and J by 4 bases. Germline V CDR1 and CDR2: LGHDT, YNNKEL (reference sequence). There are 15 residues in the CDR3. CDR3 DNA sequence: TGTGCCAGCAGCCTTGGTACAGGGGATGGCTATGGCTACACCTTC. It codes for CASSLGTGDGYGYTF.

The rearrangement joins TRBV10-2 to TRBJ2-2; 7 bases are a match to TRBD2. The ends lost 8 bases at V and 0 bases at J; junction bases unmatched: 9. CDR1 is WSHSY and CDR2 is SAAADI in the germline V gene. CDR3 length: 16 residues. The CDR3 is CASFPTGGTNTGELFF. As DNA, the CDR3 is TGCGCCAGCTTTCCTACCGGGGGGACGAACACCGGGGAGCTGTTTTTT.

The chain combines TRBV18 with TRBJ1-1; D is ambiguous. CDR3 length equals 13 residues. V was cut by 3 bases and J by 4 bases, with 9 bases left in between. Germline CDR1 is KGHSH and CDR2 is LQKENI. The CDR3 here is CASSPVGSTEAFF. For the CDR3, the DNA is TGTGCCAGCTCACCGGTAGGGAGCACTGAAGCTTTCTTT.

The chain joins TRBV7-2 to TRBJ2-3, with TRBD2 matching 8 bases. The V segment lost 6 bases and the J segment 0 bases; nucleotides outside the gene matches: 11. CDR1 SGHTA and CDR2 FQGNSA come from the germline V gene. The CDR3 has 17 amino acids. Here the CDR3 reads CASRYGSGTASTDTQYF. The CDR3 nucleotides are TGTGCCAGCAGGTACGGTAGCGGGACGGCCAGCACAGATACGCAGTATTTT. The full variable domain, its missing parts supplied by reference TRBV7-2 and TRBJ2-3, is GAGVSQSPSNKVTEKGKDVELRCDPISGHTALYWYRQSLGQGLEFLIYFQGNSAPDKSGLPSDRFSAERTGGSVSTLTIQRTQQEDSAVYLCASRYGSGTASTDTQYFGPGTRLTVL.

V usage is TRBV28 and J usage is TRBJ1-6; D is undetermined. This CDR3 has 13 amino acids. Trimming removed 8 bases from V and 7 bases from J, with 12 bases in between. The V gene's germline CDR1 is MDHEN and CDR2 SYDVKM. CDR3 nucleotides: TGTGCCAGCGGGTTCCCGGGGAATTCACCCCTCCACTTT. Its translation is CASGFPGNSPLHF.

The gene calls are TRBV11-2 and TRBJ1-2; 8 positions agree with TRBD1. V lost 5 bases to trimming and J lost 3 bases; unmatched junction nucleotides: 14. This CDR3 is built from 17 residues. Germline loops: CDR1 SGHAT, CDR2 FQNNGV. CDR3 in DNA: TGTGCCAGCAGCCCGTCGCCGGGACAGGATAGATACTATGGCTACACCTTC. It translates to CASSPSPGQDRYYGYTF.

This clone has just a few counts. The gene calls are TRBV27 and TRBJ1-6; D call uncertain. Germline V CDR1 and CDR2: MNHEY, SMNVEV (reference sequence). Deletions cut 5 bases from V and 5 bases from J, with 4 bases between. CDR3 size: 12 residues. In DNA, the CDR3 is TGTGCCAGCAGTCCTCATAATTCACCCCTCCACTTT. Protein sequence: CASSPHNSPLHF.

The chain couples TRBV28 to TRBJ1-6; TRBD1 matches 9 bases. CDR1 and CDR2 (germline): MDHEN, SYDVKM. The CDR3 runs 13 residues. V lost 6 bases, J lost 6 bases, and 0 bases stayed unmatched. In nucleotides, the CDR3 is TGTGCCAGCAGGGGACAGGGTAATTCACCCCTCCACTTT. The encoded protein is CASRGQGNSPLHF.

The table lists this clone with a few counts. V gene TRBV2 combines with J gene TRBJ2-7; D possibly corresponds to TRBD2 (6 bases). V lost 7 bases, J lost 7 bases, and 17 bases lay in between. Germline CDR1 reads SNHLY; CDR2 reads FYNNEI. This CDR3 region has 13 residues. This CDR3 reads CASTFQGLREQYF. CDR3 bases: TGTGCCAGCACCTTTCAGGGACTGAGAGAGCAGTACTTC. Together with reference TRBV2 and TRBJ2-7, the CDR3 gives the full variable domain: EPEVTQTPSHQVTQMGQEVILRCVPISNHLYFYWYRQILGQKVEFLVSFYNNEISEKSEIFDDQFSVERPDGSNFTLKIRSTKLEDSAMYFCASTFQGLREQYFGPGTRLTVT.

The genes are TRBV4-1 and TRBJ2-4, with 11 nucleotides matching TRBD1. The CDR3 covers 15 residues. Germline CDR1 and CDR2: MGHRA and YSYEKL. Trimming at V came to 0 bases and at J to 8 bases, leaving 3 bases not matched to a gene. Written as DNA, the CDR3 is TGCGCCAGCAGCCAAGACGGGACAGGGGGGGACATTCAGTACTTC. This translates into CASSQDGTGGDIQYF.

This chain uses TRBV19 with TRBJ1-3; D is unresolved. The CDR3 totals 14 residues. From germline, CDR1 is LNHDA and CDR2 SQIVND (reference sequence). V lost 9 bases, J lost 2 bases, and 14 bases lay in between. For the CDR3, the DNA is TGTGCCAGCAGGATTGGAGGACCTGGAAACACCATATATTTT. Amino acids: CASRIGGPGNTIYF.

The V and J genes are TRBV7-2 and TRBJ2-1; a possible D gene is TRBD2 (7 bases). Germline-derived CDR1 and CDR2 are SGHTA and FQGNSA. Trimming removed 4 bases at V and 0 bases at J, with 13 bases between. The CDR3 is 16 amino acids. The CDR3: CASSSGGRSSYNEQFF. DNA for the CDR3: TGTGCCAGCAGCTCGGGGGGCCGTAGCTCCTACAATGAGCAGTTCTTC. Complete variable domain (other parts from reference TRBV7-2 and TRBJ2-1): GAGVSQSPSNKVTEKGKDVELRCDPISGHTALYWYRQSLGQGLEFLIYFQGNSAPDKSGLPSDRFSAERTGGSVSTLTIQRTQQEDSAVYLCASSSGGRSSYNEQFFGPGTRLTVL.

This clone is a singleton in its sample. The gene calls are TRBV5-4 and TRBJ2-1; TRBD1 is a possible D gene (6 bases). The germline V gene encodes CDR1 SGHNT and CDR2 YYREEE (reference sequence). The CDR3 contains 16 residues. Trimming cost V 3 bases and J 4 bases, with 17 bases left between them. CDR3 in amino acids: CASSSGTPGNYNEQFF. The CDR3 DNA reads as TGTGCCAGCAGCTCCGGGACACCGGGAAATTACAATGAGCAGTTCTTC.

The rearrangement uses TRBV5-1 and TRBJ2-5; 9 bases map to TRBD1. CDR3 size: 15 residues. CDR1 and CDR2 from the germline V gene are SGHRS and YFSETQ. V lost 3 bases, J lost 2 bases, and 5 bases stayed unmatched. For the CDR3, the DNA is TGCGCCAGCAGCTCCTGGACAGGGGAACAAGAGACCCAGTACTTC. Its protein product is CASSSWTGEQETQYF.

The genes are TRBV9 and TRBJ2-7, with TRBD1 matching 11 bases. CDR3 length: 16 amino acids. Germline CDR1 SGDLS, CDR2 YYNGEE. Losses at the gene ends were 0 bases for V and 1 base for J; bases not matched to a gene: 3. The CDR3 DNA follows: TGTGCCAGCAGCGTAGGGGGACAGGGGGGATCCTACGAGCAGTACTTC. Translating gives CASSVGGQGGSYEQYF. Full variable domain (missing parts from reference TRBV9 and TRBJ2-7): DSGVTQTPKHLITATGQRVTLRCSPRSGDLSVYWYQQSLDQGLQFLIQYYNGEERAKGNILERFSAQQFPDLHSELNLSSLELGDSALYFCASSVGGQGGSYEQYFGPGTRLTVT.